Following are 18 T cell receptor beta chains from one sample sequenced in a study of T cell repertoires in ileal Crohn's disease. Here immunoSEQ multiplex PCR was the method, and the copy in TCRdb shows in-frame clones only, minus some. This table holds 4,000 to 5,000 clones, 70% to 85% found once. The sample consisted of ileal tissue. The receptors were gathered from an adult with Crohn's disease.

This sequence joins TRBV30 and TRBJ1-2; unclear D gene. Germline CDR1 is GTSNPN and CDR2 is SVGIG (reference sequence). Trimming shortened V by 0 bases and J by 7 bases, and 15 bases separated the two germline ends. CDR3 length: 14 residues. CDR3 sequence: CAWSVRGKISGYTF. The CDR3 DNA is TGTGCCTGGAGTGTACGCGGGAAAATAAGTGGCTACACCTTC.

This clone was observed a single time. The chain carries TRBV7-2 and TRBJ1-2, with 7 positions matching TRBD1. V lost 5 bases, J lost 4 bases, and 1 base stayed unmatched. The CDR3 totals 12 residues. CDR1 and CDR2 (germline): SGHTA, FQGNSA. The CDR3 spells CASSRDSYGYTF. The CDR3, as DNA: TGTGCCAGCAGCCGGGACAGCTATGGCTACACCTTC.

This chain joins TRBV4-1 and TRBJ1-2, with a possible D match to TRBD1 (5 bases). Germline values: CDR1 MGHRA, CDR2 YSYEKL. V was pared by 2 bases and J by 6 bases, with 28 bases between. The CDR3 is 19 residues long. The CDR3 loop reads CASSQLGGLTSAGGNGYTF. The CDR3 coding sequence is TGCGCCAGCAGCCAACTTGGGGGATTAACATCTGCCGGGGGTAATGGCTACACCTTC.

The chain recombines TRBV2 with TRBJ2-1; tentative D call: TRBD1 (7 bases). The germline V and J ends were trimmed by 6 bases and 7 bases, with 28 bases remaining between them. The CDR3 length is 18 residues. Germline assignment: CDR1 SNHLY and CDR2 FYNNEI. CDR3 residues: CASRVPSGAGGNANEQFF. CDR3 in DNA: TGTGCCAGCAGGGTCCCCTCGGGGGCAGGGGGTAATGCGAATGAGCAGTTCTTC.

This clone was detected only a few times. The chain has TRBV7-2 and TRBJ2-5; 9 bases line up with TRBD2. CDR3 size: 15 residues. With V trimmed by 2 bases and J by 10 bases, 11 bases remained unmatched. The germline CDR1 and CDR2 sequences are SGHTA and FQGNSA. The CDR3 region is CASSLSGGQGGSQYF. The CDR3 nucleotides read TGTGCCAGCAGCTTAAGCGGGGGGCAGGGGGGGAGCCAGTACTTC.

J is TRBJ2-1 and V is TRBV4-1; 10 bases fit TRBD2. The CDR3 sequence is 16 residues long. CDR1 is MGHRA and CDR2 is YSYEKL in the germline V gene. The ends lost 2 bases at V and 6 bases at J; junction bases unmatched: 7. The CDR3 loop reads CASSQSGLAVINEQFF. The CDR3 DNA reads TGCGCCAGCAGCCAATCAGGACTAGCGGTGATCAATGAGCAGTTCTTC.

The V and J genes are TRBV7-2 and TRBJ2-7, with D tentatively TRBD2 (6 bases). The germline CDR1 and CDR2 sequences are SGHTA and FQGNSA. The CDR3 extends over 14 amino acids. Trimming shortened V by 7 bases and J by 2 bases, and 15 bases separated the two germline ends. CDR3 residues: CASTLGGGAYEQYF. CDR3 nucleotides: TGTGCCAGCACTCTCGGGGGAGGCGCCTACGAGCAGTACTTC.

The CDR3 nucleotides are TGTGCCAGCTCACTTGACATGAATTCACCCCTCCACTTT. Translated: CASSLDMNSPLHF. The chain uses TRBV18 and TRBJ1-6; unclear D gene. The CDR3 loop spans 13 amino acids. CDR1 and CDR2 from the germline V gene are KGHSH and LQKENI. The V gene lost 4 bases and the J gene lost 7 bases, with 8 bases spanning the gap.

The chain uses TRBV15 and TRBJ2-1, with D perhaps TRBD1 (5 bases). The V end lost 4 bases, the J end lost 7 bases, and 11 bases lay between the germline ends. This CDR3 is 13 amino acids long. Germline loops: CDR1 LNHNV, CDR2 YYDKDF (reference sequence). This chain's CDR3 is CATSNLPGNEQFF. CDR3 nucleotide sequence: TGTGCCACCAGCAACCTGCCAGGGAATGAGCAGTTCTTC.

The gene calls are TRBV5-1 and TRBJ1-1; tentative D call: TRBD1 (6 bases). CDR1 is SGHRS and CDR2 is YFSETQ in the germline V gene. CDR3 size: 15 residues. V shed 1 base and J shed 5 bases, with 15 bases lying between them. CDR3 sequence: CASSLYWGGSTEAFF. CDR3 DNA: TGCGCCAGCAGCTTGTATTGGGGGGGCAGTACTGAAGCTTTCTTT.

V usage is TRBV11-2 and J usage is TRBJ2-7; no firm D call. Germline lookup yields CDR1 SGHAT and CDR2 FQNNGV. Between the trimmed V and J ends, which lost 0 bases and 2 bases, there was a span of 5 bases. The CDR3 loop spans 13 amino acids. CDR3 sequence (DNA): TGTGCCAGCAGCTTAGAACGGGCCTACGAGCAGTACTTC. Translated: CASSLERAYEQYF. Full variable domain (remainder filled in from reference TRBV11-2 and TRBJ2-7): EAGVAQSPRYKIIEKRQSVAFWCNPISGHATLYWYQQILGQGPKLLIQFQNNGVVDDSQLPKDRFSAERLKGVDSTLKIQPAKLEDSAVYLCASSLERAYEQYFGPGTRLTVT.

This chain joins TRBV5-1 and TRBJ1-3; possible D gene TRBD1, 6 bases. Trimming stripped 0 bases from V and 8 bases from J, with 18 bases between. The V gene's germline CDR1 is SGHRS and CDR2 YFSETQ. This CDR3 is built from 16 residues. This CDR3 reads CASSLAGTSQEDTIYF. The DNA for the CDR3 is TGCGCCAGCAGCTTGGCCGGGACAAGCCAAGAGGACACCATATATTTT.

In this sample, this clone turned up a few times. The chain combines TRBV5-1 with TRBJ1-1, with 7 bases identical to TRBD1. The V segment lost 7 bases and the J segment 7 bases; nucleotides outside the gene matches: 10. The CDR3 spans 13 residues. Germline values: CDR1 SGHRS, CDR2 YFSETQ. CDR3 nucleotides: TGCGCCAGCCGGCTCGGCAGGGGGAATGAAGCTTTCTTT. Translating it yields CASRLGRGNEAFF. Full variable domain (rest looked up from reference TRBV5-1 and TRBJ1-1): KAGVTQTPRYLIKTRGQQVTLSCSPISGHRSVSWYQQTPGQGLQFLFEYFSETQRNKGNFPGRFSGRQFSNSRSEMNVSTLELGDSALYLCASRLGRGNEAFFGQGTRLTVV.

Note on this clone: Mismatch with germline at one junction end may stem from a read error. This same CDR3 is encoded by further DNA sequences in the sample. The V gene is TRBV19, the J gene TRBJ1-1; maybe TRBD1 (5 bases). Germline CDR1 and CDR2: LNHDA and SQIVND (reference sequence). This CDR3 spans 13 amino acids. CDR3 protein: CATLDSTTLEAFF. For the CDR3, the DNA is TGTGCCACCTTAGACAGTACGACTTTGGAAGCTTTTTTT.

The V and J genes are TRBV7-9 and TRBJ2-7; TRBD1 matches 7 bases. The CDR3 is made up of 12 amino acids. CDR1 is SEHNR and CDR2 is FQNEAQ in the germline V gene (reference sequence). V dropped 5 bases and J dropped 3; count of bases not matched to a gene: 1. CDR3 region: CASSGTVYEQYF. In nucleotides, the CDR3 is TGTGCCAGCAGCGGGACAGTCTACGAGCAGTACTTC.

V gene TRBV6-5 combines with J gene TRBJ2-5; maybe TRBD2 (6 bases). This CDR3 is 13 amino acids long. Germline V gene data show CDR1 as MNHEY and CDR2 as SVGAGI. V lost 6 bases and J 5 bases, leaving 13 bases between the germline ends. CDR3 nucleotide sequence: TGTGCCAGCAGCACGGGGGTAACGGAGACCCAGTACTTC. This translates into CASSTGVTETQYF.

This clone is categorized as large. The V and J genes are TRBV19 and TRBJ2-2, with 7 bases matching TRBD1. This CDR3 region has 13 residues. In germline, CDR1 is LNHDA, CDR2 SQIVND (reference sequence). The junction had 6 bases not matched to a gene; V was cut back by 6 bases and J by 8 bases. The CDR3: CASRNGQEGELFF. CDR3 sequence (DNA): TGTGCCAGTAGGAACGGACAGGAAGGGGAGCTGTTTTTT.

The chain has TRBV7-2 and TRBJ2-3; a possible D gene is TRBD2 (7 bases). Germline V gene lookup returns CDR1 SGHTA and CDR2 FQGNSA. Deletions cut 5 bases from V and 6 bases from J, with 18 bases between. This CDR3 has 15 amino acids. CDR3 residues: CASSPAGASADTQYF. CDR3 DNA sequence: TGTGCCAGCAGCCCTGCGGGGGCCTCCGCGGATACGCAGTATTTT.